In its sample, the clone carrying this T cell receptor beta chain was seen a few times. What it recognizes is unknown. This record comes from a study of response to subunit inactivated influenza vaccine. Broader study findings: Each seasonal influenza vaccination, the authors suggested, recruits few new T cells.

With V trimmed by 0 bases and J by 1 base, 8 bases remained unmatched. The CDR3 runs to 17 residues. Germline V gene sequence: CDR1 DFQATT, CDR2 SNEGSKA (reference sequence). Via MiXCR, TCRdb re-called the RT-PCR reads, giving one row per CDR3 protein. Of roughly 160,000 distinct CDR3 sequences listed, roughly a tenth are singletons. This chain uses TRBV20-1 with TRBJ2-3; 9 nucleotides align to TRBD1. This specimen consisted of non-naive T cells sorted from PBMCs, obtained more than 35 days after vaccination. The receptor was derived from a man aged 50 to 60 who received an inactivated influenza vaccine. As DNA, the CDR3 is TGCAGTGCTAGAGACCGGACAGGGGTAGGGGGCACAGATACGCAGTATTTT. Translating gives CSARDRTGVGGTDTQYF.